The following is a TCR beta chain sequence with its context. The target antigen is unknown. These data come from a study of healthy donors' naive CD4 and CD8 T cells. Study in general: TCR alpha primers covered all functional IMGT alpha gene variants.

General study findings and limits: CDR3 charge plus V and J genes appeared to account for about an eighth of CD4/CD8 variance.

A linear amplification protocol produced the TCR libraries from 500 ng of total RNA. TCRdb fed the reads into MiXCR, producing one record per CDR3 protein. This sample carries 200,000 or so distinct CDR3 sequences, 65% to 80% of them seen once, and the ten largest clones take roughly 2.4%. Sequenced sample: naive CD4+ and CD8+ T cells sorted from blood, pooled from several donors. The clonotype comes from a pool of human donors in good health; the sample pools cells from several healthy donors.

In DNA form, the CDR3 reads TGTGCCAGTAGTCGTGTGGGGACTAGCGGGAAGGAGACCCAGTACTTC. This codes for CASSRVGTSGKETQYF. J is TRBJ2-5 and V is TRBV19; 13 nucleotides align to TRBD2. Germline V CDR1 and CDR2: LNHDA, SQIVND (reference sequence). The CDR3 spans 16 residues. V gave up 5 bases and J gave up 5 bases; unmatched junction bases: 8.